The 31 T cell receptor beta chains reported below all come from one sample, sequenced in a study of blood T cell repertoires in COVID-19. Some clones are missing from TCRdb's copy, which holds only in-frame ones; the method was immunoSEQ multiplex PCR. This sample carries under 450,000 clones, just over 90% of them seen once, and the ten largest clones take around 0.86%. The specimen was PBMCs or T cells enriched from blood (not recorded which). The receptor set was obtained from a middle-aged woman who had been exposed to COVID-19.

DNA of the CDR3: TGTGCCAGCAGCGTAGAGGGGGGGCGCAACTATGGCTACACCTTC. Protein product: CASSVEGGRNYGYTF. The J gene is TRBJ1-2, the V gene TRBV9; D possibly corresponds to TRBD1 (6 bases). This CDR3 region has 15 residues. CDR1 and CDR2 from the germline V gene are SGDLS and YYNGEE. V was pared by 0 bases and J by 2 bases, with 11 bases between.

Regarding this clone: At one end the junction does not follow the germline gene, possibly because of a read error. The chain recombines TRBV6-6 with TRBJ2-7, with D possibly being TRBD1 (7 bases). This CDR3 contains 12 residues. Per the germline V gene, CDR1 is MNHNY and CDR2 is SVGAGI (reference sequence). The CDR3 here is CASSHRDSTRGF. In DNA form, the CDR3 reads TGTGCCAGCAGCCACCGGGACAGTACCCGGGGGTTC.

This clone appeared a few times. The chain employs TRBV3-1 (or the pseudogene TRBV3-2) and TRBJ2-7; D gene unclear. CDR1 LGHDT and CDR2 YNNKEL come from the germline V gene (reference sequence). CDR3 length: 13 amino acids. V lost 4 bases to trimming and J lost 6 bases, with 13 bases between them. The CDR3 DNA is TGTGCCAGCAGCCGAGGAAGTACGTCCGAGCAGTACTTC. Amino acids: CASSRGSTSEQYF.

CDR3 protein: CASSVAPSGASGELFF. CDR3 in DNA: TGTGCCAGCAGCGTAGCCCCTAGCGGGGCCTCCGGGGAGCTGTTTTTT. The chain links TRBV9 to TRBJ2-2, with TRBD2 matching 9 bases. Per the germline V gene, CDR1 is SGDLS and CDR2 is YYNGEE. The CDR3 has 16 residues. The junction had 6 bases not matched to a gene; V was cut back by 0 bases and J by 6 bases.

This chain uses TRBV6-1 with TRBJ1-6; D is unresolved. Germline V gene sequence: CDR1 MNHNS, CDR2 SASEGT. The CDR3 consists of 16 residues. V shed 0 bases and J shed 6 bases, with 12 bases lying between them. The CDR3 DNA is TGTGCCAGCAGTGAAGCGACAAACCAGGTTAATTCACCCCTCCACTTT. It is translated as CASSEATNQVNSPLHF.

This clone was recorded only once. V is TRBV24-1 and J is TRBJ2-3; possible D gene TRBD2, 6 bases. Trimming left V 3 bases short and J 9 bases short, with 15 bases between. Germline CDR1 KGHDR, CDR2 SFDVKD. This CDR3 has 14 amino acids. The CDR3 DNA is TGTGCCACCAGTGATCCCGGGACTCCGAGCACGCAGTATTTT. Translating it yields CATSDPGTPSTQYF.

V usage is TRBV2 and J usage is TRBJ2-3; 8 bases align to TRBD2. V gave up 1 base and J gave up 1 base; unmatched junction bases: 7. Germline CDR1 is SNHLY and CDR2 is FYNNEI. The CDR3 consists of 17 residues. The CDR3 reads CASSEEGRGVGTDTQYF. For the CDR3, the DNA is TGTGCCAGCAGTGAAGAAGGGCGGGGGGTCGGCACAGATACGCAGTATTTT. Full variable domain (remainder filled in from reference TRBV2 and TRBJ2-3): EPEVTQTPSHQVTQMGQEVILRCVPISNHLYFYWYRQILGQKVEFLVSFYNNEISEKSEIFDDQFSVERPDGSNFTLKIRSTKLEDSAMYFCASSEEGRGVGTDTQYFGPGTRLTVL.

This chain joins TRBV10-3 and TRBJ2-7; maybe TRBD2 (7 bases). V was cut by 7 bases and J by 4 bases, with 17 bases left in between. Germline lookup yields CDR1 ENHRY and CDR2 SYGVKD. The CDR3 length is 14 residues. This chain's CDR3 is CAITEGGQGYEQYF. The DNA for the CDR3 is TGTGCCATCACCGAGGGGGGGCAGGGGTACGAGCAGTACTTC.

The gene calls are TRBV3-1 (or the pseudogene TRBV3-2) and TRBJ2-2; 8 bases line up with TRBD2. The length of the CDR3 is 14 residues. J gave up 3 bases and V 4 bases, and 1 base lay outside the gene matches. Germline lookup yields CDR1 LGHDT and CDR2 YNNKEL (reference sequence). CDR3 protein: CASSRAGDTGELFF. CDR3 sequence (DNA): TGTGCCAGCAGCCGAGCGGGAGACACCGGGGAGCTGTTTTTT.

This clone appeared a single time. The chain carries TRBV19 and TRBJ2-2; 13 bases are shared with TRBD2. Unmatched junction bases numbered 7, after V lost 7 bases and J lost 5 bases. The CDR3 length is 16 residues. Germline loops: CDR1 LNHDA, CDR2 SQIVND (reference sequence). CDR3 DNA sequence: TGTGCCAGTAACCTACTAGCGGGAGGGAAAACCGGGGAGCTGTTTTTT. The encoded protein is CASNLLAGGKTGELFF.

The CDR3 nucleotides read TGTGCCAGCCATGATCTAAGAACCTACAATGAGCAGTTCTTC. Amino acids: CASHDLRTYNEQFF. The chain joins TRBV12-1 to TRBJ2-1; TRBD2 is the table's D call, not checked against the DNA. TRBV12-1 is an annotated pseudogene. The CDR3 spans 14 residues.

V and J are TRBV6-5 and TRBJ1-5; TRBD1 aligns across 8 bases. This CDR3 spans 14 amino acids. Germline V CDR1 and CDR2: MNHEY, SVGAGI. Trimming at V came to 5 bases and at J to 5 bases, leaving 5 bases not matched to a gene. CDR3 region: CASSRTGGDQPQHF. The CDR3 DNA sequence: TGTGCCAGCAGTCGAACAGGGGGAGATCAGCCCCAGCATTTT.

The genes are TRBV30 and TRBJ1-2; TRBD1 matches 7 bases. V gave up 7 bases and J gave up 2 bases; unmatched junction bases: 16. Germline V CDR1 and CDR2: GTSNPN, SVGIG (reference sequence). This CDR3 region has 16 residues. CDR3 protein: CALNRDRQKHNYGYTF. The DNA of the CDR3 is TGTGCCTTGAACCGGGACAGACAAAAGCACAACTATGGCTACACCTTC.

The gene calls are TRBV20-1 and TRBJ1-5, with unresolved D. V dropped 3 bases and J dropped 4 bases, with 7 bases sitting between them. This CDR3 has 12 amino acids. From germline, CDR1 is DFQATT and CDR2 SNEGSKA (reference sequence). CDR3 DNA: TGCAGTGCTAGTTATGAGAATCAGCCCCAGCATTTT. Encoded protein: CSASYENQPQHF.

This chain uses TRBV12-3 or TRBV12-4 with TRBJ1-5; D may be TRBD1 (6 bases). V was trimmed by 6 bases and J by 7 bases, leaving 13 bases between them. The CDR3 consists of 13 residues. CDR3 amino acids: CASSRGGEQPQHF. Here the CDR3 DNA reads TGTGCCAGCAGCAGGGGTGGAGAACAGCCCCAGCATTTT.

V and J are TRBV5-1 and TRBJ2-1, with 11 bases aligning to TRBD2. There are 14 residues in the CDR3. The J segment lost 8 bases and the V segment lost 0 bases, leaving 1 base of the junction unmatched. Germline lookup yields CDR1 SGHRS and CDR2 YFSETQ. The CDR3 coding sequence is TGCGCCAGCAGCTTGGGGGGACTAGCGGATGAGCAGTTCTTC. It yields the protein CASSLGGLADEQFF.

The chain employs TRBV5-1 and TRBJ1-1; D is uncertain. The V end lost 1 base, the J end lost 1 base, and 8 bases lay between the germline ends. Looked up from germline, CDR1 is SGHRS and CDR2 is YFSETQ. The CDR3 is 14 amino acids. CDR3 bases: TGCGCCAGCAGCTTGACAGAGACGAACACTGAAGCTTTCTTT. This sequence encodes CASSLTETNTEAFF.

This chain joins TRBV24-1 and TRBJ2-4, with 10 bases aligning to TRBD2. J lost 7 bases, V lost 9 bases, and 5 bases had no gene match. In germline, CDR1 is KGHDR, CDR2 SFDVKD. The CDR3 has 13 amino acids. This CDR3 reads CATGRAGGNIQYF. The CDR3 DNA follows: TGTGCCACCGGTCGAGCGGGGGGGAACATTCAGTACTTC.

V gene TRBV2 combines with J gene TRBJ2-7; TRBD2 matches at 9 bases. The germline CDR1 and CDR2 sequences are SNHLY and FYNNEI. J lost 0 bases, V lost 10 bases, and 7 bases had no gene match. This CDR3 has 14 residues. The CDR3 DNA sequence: TGTGCCACTAGGACTAGCGATCGCTCCTACGAGCAGTACTTC. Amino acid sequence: CATRTSDRSYEQYF. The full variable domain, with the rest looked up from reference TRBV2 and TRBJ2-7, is EPEVTQTPSHQVTQMGQEVILRCVPISNHLYFYWYRQILGQKVEFLVSFYNNEISEKSEIFDDQFSVERPDGSNFTLKIRSTKLEDSAMYFCATRTSDRSYEQYFGPGTRLTVT.

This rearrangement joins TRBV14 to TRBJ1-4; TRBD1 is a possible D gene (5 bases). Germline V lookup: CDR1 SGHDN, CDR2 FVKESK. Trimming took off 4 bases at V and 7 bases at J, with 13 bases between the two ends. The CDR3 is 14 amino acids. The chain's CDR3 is CASSRGRTGEKLFF. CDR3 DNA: TGTGCCAGCAGCCGGGGCCGAACGGGTGAAAAACTGTTTTTT.

Here the CDR3 reads CASSLALSDLNTEAFF. Written as DNA, the CDR3 is TGCGCCAGCAGCTTGGCTCTAAGCGATCTGAACACTGAAGCTTTCTTT. The chain recombines TRBV5-1 with TRBJ1-1; unclear D gene. The germline V gene has CDR1 SGHRS and CDR2 YFSETQ. The V gene lost 0 bases and the J gene lost 0 bases, with 12 bases spanning the gap. This CDR3 comprises 16 residues.

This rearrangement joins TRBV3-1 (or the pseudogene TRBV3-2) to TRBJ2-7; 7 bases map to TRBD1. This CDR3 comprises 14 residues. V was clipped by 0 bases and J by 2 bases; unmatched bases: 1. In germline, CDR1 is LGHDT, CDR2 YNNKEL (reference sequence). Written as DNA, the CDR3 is TGTGCCAGCAGCCAAGAAACAGGGGCCTACGAGCAGTACTTC. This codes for CASSQETGAYEQYF.

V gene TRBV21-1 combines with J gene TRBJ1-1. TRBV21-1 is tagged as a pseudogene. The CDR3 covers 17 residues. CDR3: CASSRRPWGVGGTEAFF. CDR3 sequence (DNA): TGTGCCAGCAGCAGGCGACCTTGGGGGGTCGGGGGCACTGAAGCTTTCTTT.

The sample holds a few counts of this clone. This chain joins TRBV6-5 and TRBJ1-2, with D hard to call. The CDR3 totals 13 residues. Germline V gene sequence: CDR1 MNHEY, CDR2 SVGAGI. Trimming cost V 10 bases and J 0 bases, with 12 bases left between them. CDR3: CATRTTTNYGYTF. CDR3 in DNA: TGTGCCACAAGAACGACTACTAACTATGGCTACACCTTC.

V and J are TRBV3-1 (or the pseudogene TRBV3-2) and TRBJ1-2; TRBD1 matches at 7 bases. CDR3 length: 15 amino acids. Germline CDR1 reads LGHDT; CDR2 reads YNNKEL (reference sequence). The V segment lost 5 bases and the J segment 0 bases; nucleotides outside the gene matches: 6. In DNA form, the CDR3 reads TGTGCCAGCAGCTCGACAGGGAGTCCTAACTATGGCTACACCTTC. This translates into CASSSTGSPNYGYTF.

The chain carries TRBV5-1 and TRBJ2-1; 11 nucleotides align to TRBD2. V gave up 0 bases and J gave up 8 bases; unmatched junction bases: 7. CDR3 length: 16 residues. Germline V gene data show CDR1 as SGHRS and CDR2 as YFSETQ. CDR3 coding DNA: TGCGCCAGCAGCTTGGCCGGTACTAGCGGGAGCGATGAGCAGTTCTTC. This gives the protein CASSLAGTSGSDEQFF.

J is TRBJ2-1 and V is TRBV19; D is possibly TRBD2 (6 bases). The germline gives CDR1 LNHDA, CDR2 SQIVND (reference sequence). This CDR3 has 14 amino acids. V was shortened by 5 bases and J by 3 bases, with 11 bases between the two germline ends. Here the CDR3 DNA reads TGTGCCAGTAGTCTCCGGAGGGTCTACAATGAGCAGTTCTTC. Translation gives CASSLRRVYNEQFF.

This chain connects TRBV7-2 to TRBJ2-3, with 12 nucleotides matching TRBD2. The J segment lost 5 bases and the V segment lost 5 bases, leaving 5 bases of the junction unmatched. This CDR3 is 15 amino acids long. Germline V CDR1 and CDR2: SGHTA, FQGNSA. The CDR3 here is CASSQTSGSLDTQYF. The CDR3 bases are TGTGCCAGCAGCCAGACTAGCGGGAGTCTAGATACGCAGTATTTT.

In DNA, the CDR3 is TGTGCCAGTAGTATGAGAGGGGGAAACACCGGGGAGCTGTTTTTT. This gives the protein CASSMRGGNTGELFF. This chain joins TRBV19 and TRBJ2-2, with D perhaps matching TRBD1 (6 bases). Germline V gene data show CDR1 as LNHDA and CDR2 as SQIVND (reference sequence). Trimming pared 3 bases from V and 2 bases from J, leaving 10 bases between. CDR3 length equals 15 residues. Full variable domain (missing parts from reference TRBV19 and TRBJ2-2): DGGITQSPKYLFRKEGQNVTLSCEQNLNHDAMYWYRQDPGQGLRLIYYSQIVNDFQKGDIAEGYSVSREKKESFPLTVTSAQKNPTAFYLCASSMRGGNTGELFFGEGSRLTVL.

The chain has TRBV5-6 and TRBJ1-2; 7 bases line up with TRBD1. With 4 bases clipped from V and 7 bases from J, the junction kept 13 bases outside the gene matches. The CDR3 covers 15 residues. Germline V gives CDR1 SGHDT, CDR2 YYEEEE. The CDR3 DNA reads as TGTGCCAGCAGCCGAGATGGTAAGGGGGCGGTTGGCTACACCTTC. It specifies CASSRDGKGAVGYTF.

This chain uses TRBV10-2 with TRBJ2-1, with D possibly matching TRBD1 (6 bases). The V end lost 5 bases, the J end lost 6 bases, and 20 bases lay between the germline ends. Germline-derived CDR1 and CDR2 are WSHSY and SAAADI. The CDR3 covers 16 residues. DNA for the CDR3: TGCGCCAGCAGTTCTCCGGACAGAAGTCCGTCCAATGAGCAGTTCTTC. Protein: CASSSPDRSPSNEQFF.